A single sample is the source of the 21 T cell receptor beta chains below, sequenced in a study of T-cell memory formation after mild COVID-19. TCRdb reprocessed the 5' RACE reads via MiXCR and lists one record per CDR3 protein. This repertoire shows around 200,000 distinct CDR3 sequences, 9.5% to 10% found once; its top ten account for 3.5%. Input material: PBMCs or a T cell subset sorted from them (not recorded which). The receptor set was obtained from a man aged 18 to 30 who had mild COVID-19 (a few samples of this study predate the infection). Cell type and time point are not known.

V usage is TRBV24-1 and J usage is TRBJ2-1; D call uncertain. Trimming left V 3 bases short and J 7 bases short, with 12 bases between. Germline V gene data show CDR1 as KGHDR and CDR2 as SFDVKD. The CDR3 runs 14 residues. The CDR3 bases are TGTGCCACCAGTGATCCCGACCTGAGGAATGAGCAGTTCTTC. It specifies CATSDPDLRNEQFF.

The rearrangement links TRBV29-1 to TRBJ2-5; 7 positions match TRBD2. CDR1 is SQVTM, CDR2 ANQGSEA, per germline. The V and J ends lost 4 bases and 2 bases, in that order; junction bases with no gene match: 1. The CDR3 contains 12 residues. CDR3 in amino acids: CSVARGQETQYF. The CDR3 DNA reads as TGCAGCGTTGCGCGGGGGCAAGAGACCCAGTACTTC.

CDR3 nucleotides: TGTGCCAGCGGTCGGGACCGCCAAGAGACCCAGTACTTC. Translated: CASGRDRQETQYF. The chain has TRBV6-2 or TRBV6-3 and TRBJ2-5; tentatively, D is TRBD1 or TRBD2 (5 bases each). The CDR3 contains 13 residues. CDR1 is MNHEY and CDR2 is SVGEGT in the germline V gene. Between the trimmed V and J ends, which lost 8 bases and 1 base, there was a span of 11 bases.

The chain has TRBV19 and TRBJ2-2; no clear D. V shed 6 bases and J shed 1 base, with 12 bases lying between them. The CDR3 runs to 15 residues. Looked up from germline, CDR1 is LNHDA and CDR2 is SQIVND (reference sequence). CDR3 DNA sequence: TGTGCCAGTAGGTCAGTCAGCCTGAACACCGGGGAGCTGTTTTTT. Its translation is CASRSVSLNTGELFF.

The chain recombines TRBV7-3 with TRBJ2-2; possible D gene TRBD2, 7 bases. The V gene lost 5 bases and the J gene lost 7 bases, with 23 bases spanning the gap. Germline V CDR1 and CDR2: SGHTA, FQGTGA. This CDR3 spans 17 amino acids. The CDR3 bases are TGTGCCAGCAGCAAAAATGCGGGGGCAGGGCGGCACGGGGAGCTGTTTTTT. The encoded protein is CASSKNAGAGRHGELFF.

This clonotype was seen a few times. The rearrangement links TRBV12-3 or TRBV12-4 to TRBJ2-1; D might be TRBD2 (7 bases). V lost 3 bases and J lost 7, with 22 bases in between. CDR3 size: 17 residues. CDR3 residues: CASSFRGGGPYRNEQFF. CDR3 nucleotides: TGTGCCAGCAGTTTTCGAGGCGGGGGCCCCTATAGGAATGAGCAGTTCTTC.

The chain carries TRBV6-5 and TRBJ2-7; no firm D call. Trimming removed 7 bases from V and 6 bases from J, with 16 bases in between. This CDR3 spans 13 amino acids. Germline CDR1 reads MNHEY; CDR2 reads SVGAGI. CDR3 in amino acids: CASNPTNTPEQYF. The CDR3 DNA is TGTGCCAGCAACCCGACCAATACCCCCGAGCAGTACTTC.

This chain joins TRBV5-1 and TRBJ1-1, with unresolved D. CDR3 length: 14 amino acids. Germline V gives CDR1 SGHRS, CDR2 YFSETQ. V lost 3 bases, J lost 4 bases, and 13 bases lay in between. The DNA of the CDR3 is TGCGCCAGCAGCTCCCGGGTCGCAGGCACTGAAGCTTTCTTT. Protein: CASSSRVAGTEAFF.

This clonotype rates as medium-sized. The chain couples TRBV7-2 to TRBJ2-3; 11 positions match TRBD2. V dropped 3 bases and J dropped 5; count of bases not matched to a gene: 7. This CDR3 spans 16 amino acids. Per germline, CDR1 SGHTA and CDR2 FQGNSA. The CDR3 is CASSLHRLAGQDTQYF. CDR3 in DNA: TGTGCCAGCAGCTTGCACCGACTAGCGGGGCAAGATACGCAGTATTTT.

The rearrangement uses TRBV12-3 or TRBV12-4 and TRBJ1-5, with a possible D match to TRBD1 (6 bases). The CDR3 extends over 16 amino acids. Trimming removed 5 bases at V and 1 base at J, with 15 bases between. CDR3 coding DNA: TGTGCCAGCAGTGAACAGCCGGGACACAGCAATCAGCCCCAGCATTTT. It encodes CASSEQPGHSNQPQHF.

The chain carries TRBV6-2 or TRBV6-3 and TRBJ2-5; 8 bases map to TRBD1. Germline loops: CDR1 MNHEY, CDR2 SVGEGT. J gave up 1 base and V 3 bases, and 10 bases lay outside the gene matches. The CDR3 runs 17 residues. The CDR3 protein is CASSYRTGQGLQETQYF. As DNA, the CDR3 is TGTGCCAGCAGTTATAGAACCGGACAGGGACTCCAAGAGACCCAGTACTTC.

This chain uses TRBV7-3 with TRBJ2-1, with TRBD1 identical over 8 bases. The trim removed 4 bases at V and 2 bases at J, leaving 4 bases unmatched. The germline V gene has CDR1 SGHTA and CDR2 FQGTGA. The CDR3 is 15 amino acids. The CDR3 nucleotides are TGTGCCAGCAGCTCCACAGGGGGGCCCTACAATGAGCAGTTCTTC. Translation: CASSSTGGPYNEQFF.

The CDR3 DNA sequence: TGTGCCAGCACTGTAAGCGGGGCCAAGCTGTTTTTT. Translation: CASTVSGAKLFF. The chain joins TRBV2 to TRBJ2-2; 7 positions agree with TRBD2. This CDR3 spans 12 amino acids. Per the germline V gene, CDR1 is SNHLY and CDR2 is FYNNEI. V gave up 7 bases and J gave up 12 bases; unmatched junction bases: 8.

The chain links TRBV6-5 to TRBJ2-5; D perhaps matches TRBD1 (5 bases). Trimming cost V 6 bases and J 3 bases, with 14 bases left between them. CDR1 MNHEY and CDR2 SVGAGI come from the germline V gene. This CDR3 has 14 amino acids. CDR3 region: CASRQFGREETQYF. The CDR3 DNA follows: TGTGCCAGCAGACAATTTGGCAGGGAAGAGACCCAGTACTTC.

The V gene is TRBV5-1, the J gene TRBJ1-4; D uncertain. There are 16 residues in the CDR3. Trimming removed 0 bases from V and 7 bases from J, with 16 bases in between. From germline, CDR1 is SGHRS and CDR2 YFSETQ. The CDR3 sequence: CASSLEGRGHTEKLFF. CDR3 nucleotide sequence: TGCGCCAGCAGCTTGGAGGGCAGAGGGCATACTGAAAAACTGTTTTTT.

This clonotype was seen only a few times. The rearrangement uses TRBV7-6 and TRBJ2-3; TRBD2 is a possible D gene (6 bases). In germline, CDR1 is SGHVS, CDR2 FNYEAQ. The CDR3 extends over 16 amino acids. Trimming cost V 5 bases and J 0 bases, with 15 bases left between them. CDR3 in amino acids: CASSGPGGTSTDTQYF. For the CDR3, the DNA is TGTGCCAGCAGCGGGCCTGGGGGGACTAGCACAGATACGCAGTATTTT.

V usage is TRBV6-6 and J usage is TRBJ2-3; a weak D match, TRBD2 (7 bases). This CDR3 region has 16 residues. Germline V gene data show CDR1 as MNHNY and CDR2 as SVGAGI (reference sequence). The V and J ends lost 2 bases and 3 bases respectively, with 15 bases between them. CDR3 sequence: CASSYRPGGLTDTQYF. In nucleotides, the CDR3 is TGTGCCAGCAGTTACAGGCCGGGGGGCCTAACAGATACGCAGTATTTT.

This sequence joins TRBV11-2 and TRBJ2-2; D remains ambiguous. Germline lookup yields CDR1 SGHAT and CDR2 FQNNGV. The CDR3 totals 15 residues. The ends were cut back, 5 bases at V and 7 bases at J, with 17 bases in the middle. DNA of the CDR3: TGTGCCAGCAGCCCAAACATTAGGGTTGGCGGGGAGCTGTTTTTT. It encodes CASSPNIRVGGELFF.

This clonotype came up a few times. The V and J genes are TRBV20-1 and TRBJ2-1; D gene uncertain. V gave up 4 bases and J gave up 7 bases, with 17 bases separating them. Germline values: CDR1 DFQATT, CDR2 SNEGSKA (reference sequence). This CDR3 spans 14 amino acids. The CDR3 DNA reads TGCAGTGCTAACGATGGTGGTCCCCTAAATGAGCAGTTCTTC. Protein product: CSANDGGPLNEQFF.

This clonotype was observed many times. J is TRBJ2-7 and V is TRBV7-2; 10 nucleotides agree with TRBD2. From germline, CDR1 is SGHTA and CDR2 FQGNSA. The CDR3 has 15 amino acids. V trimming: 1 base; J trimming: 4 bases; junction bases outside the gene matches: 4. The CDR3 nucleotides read TGTGCCAGCAGCTTAGACTCTAGCGGGGGTTACGAGCAGTACTTC. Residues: CASSLDSSGGYEQYF.

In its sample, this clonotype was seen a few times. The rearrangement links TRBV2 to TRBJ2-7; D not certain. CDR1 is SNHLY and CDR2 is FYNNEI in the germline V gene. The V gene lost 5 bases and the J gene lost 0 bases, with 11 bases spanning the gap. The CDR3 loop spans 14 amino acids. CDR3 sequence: CASSNSPSSYEQYF. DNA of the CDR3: TGTGCCAGCAGTAACAGTCCGAGCTCCTACGAGCAGTACTTC.